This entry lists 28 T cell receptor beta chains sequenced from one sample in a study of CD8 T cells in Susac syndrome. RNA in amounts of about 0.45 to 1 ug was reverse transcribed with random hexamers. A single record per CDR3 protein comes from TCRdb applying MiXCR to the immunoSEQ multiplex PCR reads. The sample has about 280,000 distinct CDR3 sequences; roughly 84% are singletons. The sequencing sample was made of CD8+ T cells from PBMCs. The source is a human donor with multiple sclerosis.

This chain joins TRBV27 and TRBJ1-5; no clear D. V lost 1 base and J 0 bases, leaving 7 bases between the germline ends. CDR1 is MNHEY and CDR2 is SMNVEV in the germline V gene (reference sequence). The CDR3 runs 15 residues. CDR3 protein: CASSLLVDSNQPQHF. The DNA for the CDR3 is TGTGCCAGCAGTTTATTGGTCGATAGCAATCAGCCCCAGCATTTT.

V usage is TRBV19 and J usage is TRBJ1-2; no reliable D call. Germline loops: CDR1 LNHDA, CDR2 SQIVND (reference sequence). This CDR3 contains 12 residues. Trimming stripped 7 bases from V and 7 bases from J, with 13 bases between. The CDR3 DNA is TGTGCCAGTACGACTGGAGCTTCTGGCTACACCTTC. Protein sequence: CASTTGASGYTF. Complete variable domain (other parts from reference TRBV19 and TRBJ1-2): DGGITQSPKYLFRKEGQNVTLSCEQNLNHDAMYWYRQDPGQGLRLIYYSQIVNDFQKGDIAEGYSVSREKKESFPLTVTSAQKNPTAFYLCASTTGASGYTFGSGTRLTVV.

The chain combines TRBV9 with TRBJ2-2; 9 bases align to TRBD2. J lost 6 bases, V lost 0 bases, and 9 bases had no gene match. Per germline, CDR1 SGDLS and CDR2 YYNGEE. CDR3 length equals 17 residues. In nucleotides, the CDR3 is TGTGCCAGCAGCGTAGAACGAGGTAGCGGGAGTGCCGGGGAGCTGTTTTTT. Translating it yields CASSVERGSGSAGELFF.

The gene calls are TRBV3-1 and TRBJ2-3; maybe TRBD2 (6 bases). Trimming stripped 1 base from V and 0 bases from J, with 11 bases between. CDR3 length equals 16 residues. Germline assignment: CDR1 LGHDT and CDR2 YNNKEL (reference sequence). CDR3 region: CASSQVSGFSTDTQYF. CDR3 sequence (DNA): TGTGCCAGCAGCCAAGTCAGCGGGTTTAGCACAGATACGCAGTATTTT.

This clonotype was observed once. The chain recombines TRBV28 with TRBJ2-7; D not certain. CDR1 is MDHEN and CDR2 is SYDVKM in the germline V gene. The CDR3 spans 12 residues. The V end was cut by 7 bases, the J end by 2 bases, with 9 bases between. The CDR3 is CASKPSPYEQYF. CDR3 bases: TGTGCCAGCAAGCCATCCCCCTACGAGCAGTACTTC.

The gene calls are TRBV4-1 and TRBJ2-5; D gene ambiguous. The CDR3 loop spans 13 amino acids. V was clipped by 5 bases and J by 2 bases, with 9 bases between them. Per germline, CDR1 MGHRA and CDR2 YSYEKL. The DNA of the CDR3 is TGCGCCAGCAGCAGCGACATTCAAGAGACCCAGTACTTC. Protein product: CASSSDIQETQYF.

The CDR3 bases are TGTGCCTGGAACCAAAATGAGCGGGAGAGCTCCTACAATGAGCAGTTCTTC. This encodes CAWNQNERESSYNEQFF. The chain employs TRBV30 and TRBJ2-1, with 8 bases that match TRBD2. This CDR3 has 17 residues. V lost 4 bases to trimming and J lost 0 bases; unmatched junction nucleotides: 11. In germline, CDR1 is GTSNPN, CDR2 SVGIG (reference sequence).

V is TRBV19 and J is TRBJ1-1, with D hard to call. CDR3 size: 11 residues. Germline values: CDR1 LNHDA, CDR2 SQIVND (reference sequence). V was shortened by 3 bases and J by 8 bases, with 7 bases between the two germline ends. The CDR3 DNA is TGTGCCAGTAGTATGTCGGGGGAAGCTTTCTTT. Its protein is CASSMSGEAFF.

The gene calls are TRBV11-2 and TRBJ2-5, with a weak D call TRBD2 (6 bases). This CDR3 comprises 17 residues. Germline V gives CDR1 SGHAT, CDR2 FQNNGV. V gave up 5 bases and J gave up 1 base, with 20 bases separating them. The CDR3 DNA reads TGTGCCAGCAGCGGACTTCCGCGGGACGCCCGCCAAGAGACCCAGTACTTC. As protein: CASSGLPRDARQETQYF.

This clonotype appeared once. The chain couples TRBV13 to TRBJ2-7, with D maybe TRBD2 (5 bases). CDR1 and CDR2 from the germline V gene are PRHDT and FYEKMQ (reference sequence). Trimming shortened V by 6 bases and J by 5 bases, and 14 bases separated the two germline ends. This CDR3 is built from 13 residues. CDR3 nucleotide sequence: TGTGCCAGCAGTTATCGGGAAGCCCACGAGCAGTACTTC. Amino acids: CASSYREAHEQYF.

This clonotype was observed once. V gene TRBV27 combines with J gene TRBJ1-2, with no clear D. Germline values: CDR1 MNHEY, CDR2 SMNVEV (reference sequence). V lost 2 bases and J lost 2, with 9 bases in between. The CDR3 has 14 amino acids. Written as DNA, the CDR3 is TGTGCCAGCAGTTTAAGTTCACAAAACTATGGCTACACCTTC. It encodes CASSLSSQNYGYTF.

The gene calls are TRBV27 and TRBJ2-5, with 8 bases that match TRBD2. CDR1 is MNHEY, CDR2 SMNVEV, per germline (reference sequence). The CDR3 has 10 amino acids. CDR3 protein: CVTGRATQYF. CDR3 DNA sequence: TGTGTCACCGGGAGGGCGACCCAGTACTTC.

The CDR3 spells CASEPQGARDEQFF. CDR3 sequence (DNA): TGTGCCAGCGAACCACAGGGGGCAAGGGATGAGCAGTTCTTC. The chain carries TRBV3-1 and TRBJ2-1, with 9 bases aligning to TRBD1. The J segment lost 8 bases and the V segment lost 8 bases, leaving 10 bases of the junction unmatched. Germline V gene data show CDR1 as LGHDT and CDR2 as YNNKEL (reference sequence). This CDR3 is built from 14 residues.

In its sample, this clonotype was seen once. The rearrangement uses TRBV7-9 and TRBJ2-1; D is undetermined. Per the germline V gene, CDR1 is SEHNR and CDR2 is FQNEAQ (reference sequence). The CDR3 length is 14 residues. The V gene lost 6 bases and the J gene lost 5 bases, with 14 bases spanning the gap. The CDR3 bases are TGTGCCAGCAGGGCCAAAGGACCTGACAATGAGCAGTTCTTC. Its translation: CASRAKGPDNEQFF.

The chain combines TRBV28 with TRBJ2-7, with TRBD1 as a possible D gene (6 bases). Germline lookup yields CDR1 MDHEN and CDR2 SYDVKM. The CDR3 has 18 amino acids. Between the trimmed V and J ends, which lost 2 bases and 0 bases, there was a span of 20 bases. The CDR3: CASSLNGVVQGRSYEQYF. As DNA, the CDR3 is TGTGCCAGCAGTTTAAATGGAGTGGTACAGGGCCGCTCCTACGAGCAGTACTTC.

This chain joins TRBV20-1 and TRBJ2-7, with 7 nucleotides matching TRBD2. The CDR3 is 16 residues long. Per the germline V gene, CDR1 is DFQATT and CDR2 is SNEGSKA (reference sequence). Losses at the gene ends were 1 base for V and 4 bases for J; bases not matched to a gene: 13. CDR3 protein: CSARASGLPQEYEQYF. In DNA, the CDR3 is TGCAGTGCTAGAGCTAGCGGCCTACCCCAGGAATACGAGCAGTACTTC.

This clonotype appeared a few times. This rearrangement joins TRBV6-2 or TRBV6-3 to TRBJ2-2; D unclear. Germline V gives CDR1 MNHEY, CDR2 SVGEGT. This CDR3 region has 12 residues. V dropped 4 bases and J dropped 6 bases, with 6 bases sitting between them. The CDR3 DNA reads TGTGCCAGCAGTTCGCAGCCCGGGGAGCTGTTTTTT. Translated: CASSSQPGELFF.

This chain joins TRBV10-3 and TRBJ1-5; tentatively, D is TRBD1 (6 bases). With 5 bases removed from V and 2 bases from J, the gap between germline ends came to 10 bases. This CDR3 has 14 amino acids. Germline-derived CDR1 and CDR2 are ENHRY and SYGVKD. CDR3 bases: TGTGCCATCAGTCAGGGGTCTGGCAATCAGCCCCAGCATTTT. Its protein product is CAISQGSGNQPQHF.

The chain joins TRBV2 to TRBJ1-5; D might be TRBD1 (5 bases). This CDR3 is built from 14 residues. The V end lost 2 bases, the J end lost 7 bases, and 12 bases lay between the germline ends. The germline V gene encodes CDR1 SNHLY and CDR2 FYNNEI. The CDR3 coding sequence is TGTGCCAGCAGTGAACCCAGGGTGAACCAGCCCCAGCATTTT. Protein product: CASSEPRVNQPQHF.

CDR3: CATSRDPEGPGYTF. CDR3 in DNA: TGTGCCACCAGCAGAGATCCGGAGGGGCCGGGCTACACCTTC. The V and J genes are TRBV15 and TRBJ1-2, with a weak D call TRBD1 (5 bases). V lost 0 bases and J lost 8, with 13 bases in between. The CDR3 totals 14 residues. Germline values: CDR1 LNHNV, CDR2 YYDKDF (reference sequence).

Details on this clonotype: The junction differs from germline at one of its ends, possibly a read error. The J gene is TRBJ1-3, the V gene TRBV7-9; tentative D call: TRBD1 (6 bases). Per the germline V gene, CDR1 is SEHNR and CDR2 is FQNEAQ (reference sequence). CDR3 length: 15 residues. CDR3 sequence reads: CASTSTGIPGNTIYF. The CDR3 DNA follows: TGCGCCAGCACCTCAACAGGGATCCCTGGAAACACCATATATTTT.

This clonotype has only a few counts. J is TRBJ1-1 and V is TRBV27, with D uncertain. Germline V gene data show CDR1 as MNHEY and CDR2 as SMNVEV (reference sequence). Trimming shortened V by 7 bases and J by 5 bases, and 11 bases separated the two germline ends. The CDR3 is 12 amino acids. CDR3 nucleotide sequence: TGTGCCAGCAAAAACGTAGATACTGAAGCTTTCTTT. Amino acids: CASKNVDTEAFF.

The CDR3 bases are TGCGCCAGCAGCCAAGTGGGAGGGGGCGTCGGAAATCAGCCCCAGCATTTT. This translates into CASSQVGGGVGNQPQHF. The chain carries TRBV4-1 and TRBJ1-5; TRBD1 matches 7 bases. The germline V gene has CDR1 MGHRA and CDR2 YSYEKL. Trimming took 1 base from V and 4 from J; bases not matched to a gene: 10. This CDR3 comprises 17 residues.

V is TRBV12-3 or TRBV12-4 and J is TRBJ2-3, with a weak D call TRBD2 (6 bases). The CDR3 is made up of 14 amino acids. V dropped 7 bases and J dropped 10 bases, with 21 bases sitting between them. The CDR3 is CASTPLQRLEAQYF. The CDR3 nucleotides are TGTGCCAGCACTCCCCTTCAGAGACTAGAGGCGCAGTATTTT.

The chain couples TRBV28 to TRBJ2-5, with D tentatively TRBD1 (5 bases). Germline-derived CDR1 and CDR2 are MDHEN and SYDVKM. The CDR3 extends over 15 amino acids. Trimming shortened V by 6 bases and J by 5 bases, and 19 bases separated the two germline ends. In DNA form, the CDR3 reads TGTGCCAGCAGCTTTGGGGCGGACGTTGGGGAGACCCAGTACTTC. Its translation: CASSFGADVGETQYF. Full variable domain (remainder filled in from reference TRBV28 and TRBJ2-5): DVKVTQSSRYLVKRTGEKVFLECVQDMDHENMFWYRQDPGLGLRLIYFSYDVKMKEKGDIPEGYSVSREKKERFSLILESASTNQTSMYLCASSFGADVGETQYFGPGTRLLVL.

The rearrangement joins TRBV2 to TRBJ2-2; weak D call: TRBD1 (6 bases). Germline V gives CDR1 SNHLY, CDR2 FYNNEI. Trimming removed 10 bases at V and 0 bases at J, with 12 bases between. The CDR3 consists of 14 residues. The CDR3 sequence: CAKTGPTNTGELFF. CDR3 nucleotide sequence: TGTGCCAAAACAGGGCCAACGAACACCGGGGAGCTGTTTTTT.

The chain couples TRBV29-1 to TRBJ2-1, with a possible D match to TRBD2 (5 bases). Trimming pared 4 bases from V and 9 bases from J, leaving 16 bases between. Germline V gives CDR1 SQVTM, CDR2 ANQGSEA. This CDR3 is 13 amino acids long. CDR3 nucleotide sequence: TGCAGCGTTGGAGGGTCTGCCTTGGGTGAGCAGTTCTTC. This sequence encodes CSVGGSALGEQFF.

CDR3 residues: CATSPGLADSTDTQYF. CDR3 DNA: TGTGCCACCAGTCCGGGACTAGCGGACTCCACAGATACGCAGTATTTT. This rearrangement joins TRBV24-1 to TRBJ2-3; TRBD2 matches 11 bases. The CDR3 sequence is 16 residues long. V was pared by 6 bases and J by 2 bases, with 6 bases of the junction left unmatched. Germline V gene data show CDR1 as KGHDR and CDR2 as SFDVKD.